One sample yielded the 21 T cell receptor beta chains listed below, sequenced in a study of blood T cell repertoires in COVID-19. TCRdb's copy holds only in-frame clones and misses some; the assay was immunoSEQ multiplex PCR. The table shows around 220,000 clones, with almost 90% occurring only once. Sequenced material: peripheral blood. The receptors here all came from a man aged 18 to 35 with active or convalescent COVID-19.

V and J are TRBV27 and TRBJ1-3; 9 positions match TRBD1. CDR3 length: 16 residues. V trimming: 4 bases; J trimming: 0 bases; junction bases outside the gene matches: 4. CDR1 and CDR2 from the germline V gene are MNHEY and SMNVEV (reference sequence). CDR3 sequence reads: CASSSWTGASGNTIYF. The CDR3 bases are TGTGCCAGCAGTTCCTGGACAGGGGCCTCTGGAAACACCATATATTTT.

This sequence joins TRBV7-9 and TRBJ2-7; 10 bases line up with TRBD1. The CDR3 extends over 15 amino acids. The germline V gene encodes CDR1 SEHNR and CDR2 FQNEAQ (reference sequence). V lost 6 bases and J lost 4; bases outside the gene matches: 9. CDR3 loop: CASSGYRDRGYEQYF. The CDR3 region has the DNA TGTGCCAGCAGTGGGTACCGGGACAGGGGTTACGAGCAGTACTTC.

The chain has TRBV9 and TRBJ2-1, with D perhaps TRBD2 (6 bases). The V and J ends lost 0 bases and 6 bases respectively, with 16 bases between them. The germline V gene encodes CDR1 SGDLS and CDR2 YYNGEE. The CDR3 runs 16 residues. Here the CDR3 reads CASSVVAGSGINEQFF. The CDR3 coding sequence is TGTGCCAGCAGCGTAGTTGCGGGGAGTGGTATCAATGAGCAGTTCTTC. Based on the CDR3 plus reference TRBV9 and TRBJ2-1, the full variable domain is DSGVTQTPKHLITATGQRVTLRCSPRSGDLSVYWYQQSLDQGLQFLIQYYNGEERAKGNILERFSAQQFPDLHSELNLSSLELGDSALYFCASSVVAGSGINEQFFGPGTRLTVL.

The V gene is TRBV25-1, the J gene TRBJ2-2, with D maybe TRBD1 (5 bases). The CDR3 spans 17 residues. Germline V gene sequence: CDR1 MGHDK, CDR2 SYGVNS. V shed 0 bases and J shed 6 bases, with 17 bases lying between them. As DNA, the CDR3 is TGTGCCAGCAGTGAATATCAGGTTGGGGCTTTGGCCGGGGAGCTGTTTTTT. Its protein is CASSEYQVGALAGELFF. The full variable domain, its missing parts supplied by reference TRBV25-1 and TRBJ2-2, is EADIYQTPRYLVIGTGKKITLECSQTMGHDKMYWYQQDPGMELHLIHYSYGVNSTEKGDLSSESTVSRIRTEHFPLTLESARPSHTSQYLCASSEYQVGALAGELFFGEGSRLTVL.

The V and J genes are TRBV7-8 and TRBJ2-3; perhaps TRBD2 as D (5 bases). Germline V gives CDR1 SGHVS, CDR2 FQNEAQ. The length of the CDR3 is 16 residues. Between the trimmed V and J ends, which lost 2 bases and 0 bases, there was a span of 12 bases. CDR3 sequence reads: CASSLSSGKSTDTQYF. The CDR3, as DNA: TGTGCCAGCAGCTTATCTTCCGGGAAAAGCACAGATACGCAGTATTTT.

This chain connects TRBV30 to TRBJ2-1; 8 bases are shared with TRBD1. The germline CDR1 and CDR2 sequences are GTSNPN and SVGIG (reference sequence). After removal of 5 bases from V and 8 bases from J, the junction contained 8 bases not matched to a gene. CDR3 size: 13 residues. Here the CDR3 reads CAWGPDRVHEQFF. The CDR3 nucleotides read TGTGCCTGGGGGCCGGACAGGGTGCATGAGCAGTTCTTC.

V and J are TRBV2 and TRBJ1-5, with 7 nucleotides matching TRBD1. This CDR3 has 15 residues. Germline V CDR1 and CDR2: SNHLY, FYNNEI. The J segment lost 6 bases and the V segment lost 4 bases, leaving 9 bases of the junction unmatched. The CDR3 region is CASSVQGGIGQPQHF. The CDR3 DNA reads TGTGCCAGCAGTGTGCAGGGGGGTATTGGTCAGCCCCAGCATTTT.

The rearrangement joins TRBV27 to TRBJ2-2; 8 nucleotides line up with TRBD2. Looked up from germline, CDR1 is MNHEY and CDR2 is SMNVEV (reference sequence). J was trimmed by 8 bases and V by 0 bases; bases with no gene match: 2. The CDR3 runs 14 residues. CDR3 in amino acids: CASSLSTSVGELFF. The CDR3 DNA sequence: TGTGCCAGCAGTTTATCGACTAGCGTGGGGGAGCTGTTTTTT.

This chain connects TRBV2 to TRBJ2-7, with D possibly TRBD2 on 6 matching bases. There are 13 residues in the CDR3. Deletions cut 4 bases from V and 3 bases from J, with 10 bases between. In germline, CDR1 is SNHLY, CDR2 FYNNEI. CDR3 region: CASSGRRGYEQYF. The CDR3 coding sequence is TGTGCCAGCAGTGGGAGGAGGGGCTACGAGCAGTACTTC.

This clone appeared a few times. The rearrangement joins TRBV7-2 to TRBJ1-2; D unclear. The CDR3 length is 13 residues. The V end lost 0 bases, the J end lost 7 bases, and 9 bases lay between the germline ends. Germline CDR1 and CDR2: SGHTA and FQGNSA. In nucleotides, the CDR3 is TGTGCCAGCAGCTTAGCAGTGGCTTCTGGCTACACCTTC. It codes for CASSLAVASGYTF.

V is TRBV7-2 and J is TRBJ1-5; TRBD1 is a possible D gene (5 bases). Trimming stripped 8 bases from V and 7 bases from J, with 18 bases between. Germline lookup yields CDR1 SGHTA and CDR2 FQGNSA. The CDR3 consists of 14 residues. CDR3: CASCDIRGCQPQHF. The DNA of the CDR3 is TGTGCCAGCTGTGACATTAGGGGATGCCAGCCCCAGCATTTT. The full variable domain, completed using reference TRBV7-2 and TRBJ1-5, is GAGVSQSPSNKVTEKGKDVELRCDPISGHTALYWYRQSLGQGLEFLIYFQGNSAPDKSGLPSDRFSAERTGGSVSTLTIQRTQQEDSAVYLCASCDIRGCQPQHFGDGTRLSIL.

This clone showed up just once. This chain links TRBV7-8 with TRBJ2-2; no clear D. This CDR3 has 13 amino acids. V lost 5 bases to trimming and J lost 5 bases, with 9 bases between them. Germline CDR1 and CDR2: SGHVS and FQNEAQ. The CDR3 sequence is CASSATTTGELFF. CDR3 nucleotide sequence: TGTGCCAGCAGCGCAACTACGACCGGGGAGCTGTTTTTT.

The chain combines TRBV19 with TRBJ2-1; maybe TRBD2 (5 bases). The CDR3 is made up of 19 amino acids. Germline V gene sequence: CDR1 LNHDA, CDR2 SQIVND (reference sequence). The V end was cut by 1 base, the J end by 9 bases, with 28 bases between. The DNA for the CDR3 is TGTGCCAGTAGTATAGTTACGAAGAAACTAGTTGGGTCTGCTAGTGAGCAGTTCTTC. Its translation is CASSIVTKKLVGSASEQFF.

This clone appeared a single time. The V and J genes are TRBV19 and TRBJ1-2, with TRBD1 as a possible D gene (5 bases). V was cut by 5 bases and J by 8 bases, with 18 bases left in between. From germline, CDR1 is LNHDA and CDR2 SQIVND (reference sequence). The CDR3 is 14 residues long. CDR3 in DNA: TGTGCCAGTAGTCACCCGGGGGGATTCGGGGGCTACACCTTC. The encoded protein is CASSHPGGFGGYTF. The full variable domain, with the rest looked up from reference TRBV19 and TRBJ1-2, is DGGITQSPKYLFRKEGQNVTLSCEQNLNHDAMYWYRQDPGQGLRLIYYSQIVNDFQKGDIAEGYSVSREKKESFPLTVTSAQKNPTAFYLCASSHPGGFGGYTFGSGTRLTVV.

V usage is TRBV5-4 and J usage is TRBJ2-1; 10 nucleotides align to TRBD2. Germline CDR1 reads SGHNT; CDR2 reads YYREEE (reference sequence). The CDR3 is made up of 16 amino acids. V lost 4 bases and J lost 0; bases outside the gene matches: 4. This CDR3 is CASSKGLADSYNEQFF. In nucleotides, the CDR3 is TGTGCCAGCAGCAAAGGACTAGCGGACTCCTACAATGAGCAGTTCTTC. The full variable domain, with the rest looked up from reference TRBV5-4 and TRBJ2-1, is ETGVTQSPTHLIKTRGQQVTLRCSSQSGHNTVSWYQQALGQGPQFIFQYYREEENGRGNFPPRFSGLQFPNYSSELNVNALELDDSALYLCASSKGLADSYNEQFFGPGTRLTVL.

The chain has TRBV7-9 and TRBJ1-2, with D possibly being TRBD1 (5 bases). The CDR3 runs 15 residues. Germline V gene data show CDR1 as SEHNR and CDR2 as FQNEAQ (reference sequence). Trimming took off 1 base at V and 4 bases at J, with 13 bases between the two ends. The CDR3 DNA follows: TGTGCCAGCAGCTTAGTGGGCCAGGGCATCTATGGCTACACCTTC. Residues: CASSLVGQGIYGYTF.

This clone has only a few counts. The V and J genes are TRBV4-1 and TRBJ2-3; 8 nucleotides align to TRBD1. The CDR3 is 15 amino acids. Germline CDR1 reads MGHRA; CDR2 reads YSYEKL. The J segment lost 4 bases and the V segment lost 3 bases, leaving 6 bases of the junction unmatched. CDR3 loop: CASSHSPGGADTQYF. The CDR3 coding sequence is TGCGCCAGCAGCCACTCACCAGGGGGCGCAGATACGCAGTATTTT.

The genes are TRBV11-2 and TRBJ1-5, with 7 bases fitting TRBD1. There are 15 residues in the CDR3. Germline values: CDR1 SGHAT, CDR2 FQNNGV. V trimming: 6 bases; J trimming: 0 bases; junction bases outside the gene matches: 5. The CDR3 loop is CASSRQGSSNQPQHF. The CDR3 nucleotides are TGTGCCAGCAGTCGACAGGGAAGTAGCAATCAGCCCCAGCATTTT.

This clone was seen many times. The chain links TRBV6-6 to TRBJ1-2; D remains unclear. Germline V gene data show CDR1 as MNHNY and CDR2 as SVGAGI (reference sequence). CDR3 length: 11 residues. The V end lost 8 bases, the J end lost 10 bases, and 14 bases lay between the germline ends. Here the CDR3 DNA reads TGTGCCAGCGGGCCTACATCGGACTACACCTTC. This codes for CASGPTSDYTF.

The rearrangement joins TRBV19 to TRBJ1-1; D is unresolved. Trimming stripped 6 bases from V and 4 bases from J, with 9 bases between. The CDR3 has 12 residues. CDR1 and CDR2 (germline): LNHDA, SQIVND (reference sequence). CDR3: CASSTYFTEAFF. DNA for the CDR3: TGTGCCAGTAGCACCTATTTCACTGAAGCTTTCTTT.

The chain employs TRBV12-3 or TRBV12-4 and TRBJ2-1; D may be TRBD1 (6 bases). The V and J ends lost 4 bases and 9 bases respectively, with 13 bases between them. This CDR3 contains 13 residues. CDR3 amino acids: CASSSRGGSEQFF. CDR3 coding DNA: TGTGCCAGCAGTTCCAGGGGTGGCTCTGAGCAGTTCTTC.